This T cell receptor beta chain was recorded in a study of blood T cell repertoires in COVID-19. Clones were sequenced by immunoSEQ multiplex PCR, and TCRdb holds only the in-frame ones, with some missing. The sample lists around 160,000 clones; around 85% were seen once. Germline assignment: CDR1 KGHDR and CDR2 SFDVKD. The V segment lost 5 bases and the J segment 6 bases; nucleotides outside the gene matches: 8. This CDR3 comprises 15 residues. It was during active infection that Seattle patients were enrolled and then longitudinally followed. The chain recombines TRBV24-1 with TRBJ2-1; 8 bases line up with TRBD2. This clonotype originated in a woman aged 55-75 years with COVID-19, enrolled during active disease. The sequencing sample was made of peripheral blood. The CDR3: CATSGRLAPTNEQFF. CDR3 in DNA: TGTGCCACCAGTGGGAGACTAGCGCCGACCAATGAGCAGTTCTTC.